This record covers a single TCR beta chain. The antigen is undetermined. CDR1 and CDR2 from the germline V gene are KGHSH and LQKENI. The CDR3 length is 14 residues. With V trimmed by 2 bases and J by 5 bases, 3 bases remained unmatched. This sample stems from a study of T cell repertoires in breast cancer. Across the whole study: Samples were breast cancer tumors, lymph nodes and blood from patients, and control blood. There were nine healthy control donors.

Blocking oligonucleotides added to a second nested PCR suppressed unpaired genes. MiXCR, run by TCRdb on the emulsion pairing reads, gives a single entry per CDR3 protein. The data hold approximately 37,000 distinct CDR3 sequences, with roughly 42% observed a single time. An expanded emulsion RT-PCR with primers for all TCR V genes paired CD8+ T cell chains. Study conclusions and caveats: Different nucleotide sequences encoded the shared TCRs, suggesting antigen-driven expansion.

Sequenced material: CD8+ T cells. This TCR was sampled from a pool of human donors with breast cancer or a healthy control (not recorded which). The V and J genes are TRBV18 and TRBJ2-1, with 7 bases fitting TRBD2. The CDR3 DNA sequence: TGTGCCAGCTCACCAAGACTAGCCGACAATGAGCAGTTCTTC. Amino acids: CASSPRLADNEQFF.